The 18 T cell receptor beta chains reported below all come from one sample, sequenced in a study of blood T cell repertoires in COVID-19. Profiled with immunoSEQ multiplex PCR; TCRdb holds only in-frame clones, not every one. The sample consists of around 220,000 clones, approximately 90% of them appearing once. Input material: PBMCs or T cells enriched from blood (not recorded which). The source is a woman aged 25-40 years with acute COVID-19.

V gene TRBV5-1 combines with J gene TRBJ2-7, with D unresolved. Germline V CDR1 and CDR2: SGHRS, YFSETQ. Trimming pared 1 base from V and 0 bases from J, leaving 8 bases between. This CDR3 is 14 amino acids long. The CDR3 here is CASSLTASSYEQYF. Written as DNA, the CDR3 is TGCGCCAGCAGCTTGACGGCTAGCTCCTACGAGCAGTACTTC. Supplemented by reference TRBV5-1 and TRBJ2-7, the full variable domain reads KAGVTQTPRYLIKTRGQQVTLSCSPISGHRSVSWYQQTPGQGLQFLFEYFSETQRNKGNFPGRFSGRQFSNSRSEMNVSTLELGDSALYLCASSLTASSYEQYFGPGTRLTVT.

The V gene is TRBV2, the J gene TRBJ1-2; 8 bases line up with TRBD1. CDR3 size: 14 residues. Losses at the gene ends were 7 bases for V and 4 bases for J; bases not matched to a gene: 8. Germline V lookup: CDR1 SNHLY, CDR2 FYNNEI. The CDR3 spells CASTTGTGGYGYTF. CDR3 coding DNA: TGTGCCAGCACCACCGGGACAGGCGGCTATGGCTACACCTTC.

V usage is TRBV15 and J usage is TRBJ1-6, with D maybe TRBD1 (5 bases). Germline values: CDR1 LNHNV, CDR2 YYDKDF (reference sequence). Trimming shortened V by 1 base and J by 9 bases, and 13 bases separated the two germline ends. The CDR3 consists of 15 residues. The CDR3 DNA reads as TGTGCCACCAGCAGAGTGGGGGGGATAAGTTCACCCCTCCACTTT. This sequence encodes CATSRVGGISSPLHF.

V usage is TRBV9 and J usage is TRBJ2-5, with 10 bases lining up with TRBD2. This CDR3 region has 17 residues. With 0 bases clipped from V and 1 base from J, the junction kept 6 bases outside the gene matches. CDR1 and CDR2 from the germline V gene are SGDLS and YYNGEE. CDR3 amino acids: CASSVGSSGGFQETQYF. For the CDR3, the DNA is TGTGCCAGCAGCGTAGGTAGTAGCGGGGGGTTCCAAGAGACCCAGTACTTC.

This clone was seen only a few times. The chain uses TRBV7-2 and TRBJ2-1; D is unclear. V shed 2 bases and J shed 6 bases, with 8 bases lying between them. Germline V CDR1 and CDR2: SGHTA, FQGNSA. This CDR3 has 13 amino acids. CDR3 loop: CASSLNSRNEQFF. The CDR3 DNA sequence: TGTGCCAGCAGCTTAAATAGCCGCAATGAGCAGTTCTTC.

The rearrangement links TRBV5-4 to TRBJ2-5; the match to TRBD1 covers 10 bases. The germline V gene has CDR1 SGHNT and CDR2 YYREEE (reference sequence). The CDR3 contains 15 residues. J lost 6 bases, V lost 4 bases, and 9 bases had no gene match. Here the CDR3 DNA reads TGTGCCAGCAGCACAGGGACAGGGGTTTGGAAGACCCAGTACTTC. Protein sequence: CASSTGTGVWKTQYF. Full variable domain (missing parts from reference TRBV5-4 and TRBJ2-5): ETGVTQSPTHLIKTRGQQVTLRCSSQSGHNTVSWYQQALGQGPQFIFQYYREEENGRGNFPPRFSGLQFPNYSSELNVNALELDDSALYLCASSTGTGVWKTQYFGPGTRLLVL.

The chain uses TRBV7-9 and TRBJ2-5; tentatively, D is TRBD2 (5 bases). Looked up from germline, CDR1 is SEHNR and CDR2 is FQNEAQ (reference sequence). The V end was cut by 3 bases, the J end by 3 bases, with 14 bases between. This CDR3 has 15 residues. The CDR3 sequence: CASSFSLGIKETQYF. CDR3 DNA sequence: TGTGCCAGCAGCTTTTCCCTCGGGATTAAAGAGACCCAGTACTTC. The full variable domain, with the rest looked up from reference TRBV7-9 and TRBJ2-5, is DTGVSQNPRHKITKRGQNVTFRCDPISEHNRLYWYRQTLGQGPEFLTYFQNEAQLEKSRLLSDRFSAERPKGSFSTLEIQRTEQGDSAMYLCASSFSLGIKETQYFGPGTRLLVL.

The genes are TRBV5-6 and TRBJ2-7; D perhaps matches TRBD1 (6 bases). This CDR3 comprises 15 residues. Germline CDR1 is SGHDT and CDR2 is YYEEEE. The V end was cut by 4 bases, the J end by 2 bases, with 16 bases between. The CDR3: CASSDRGDTPYEQYF. Here the CDR3 DNA reads TGTGCCAGCAGCGACCGTGGGGACACCCCCTACGAGCAGTACTTC. The whole variable domain, remainder taken from reference TRBV5-6 and TRBJ2-7, is DAGVTQSPTHLIKTRGQQVTLRCSPKSGHDTVSWYQQALGQGPQFIFQYYEEEERQRGNFPDRFSGHQFPNYSSELNVNALLLGDSALYLCASSDRGDTPYEQYFGPGTRLTVT.

The rearrangement links TRBV7-9 to TRBJ1-2; 9 nucleotides align to TRBD1. Trimming at V came to 5 bases and at J to 4 bases, leaving 8 bases not matched to a gene. CDR1 is SEHNR and CDR2 is FQNEAQ in the germline V gene (reference sequence). The CDR3 is 15 amino acids. The CDR3 DNA reads TGTGCCAGCAGCCCTTGGACAGGGGAAGTCTATGGCTACACCTTC. It yields the protein CASSPWTGEVYGYTF.

The chain joins TRBV27 to TRBJ2-7; no firm D call. This CDR3 region has 15 residues. Germline loops: CDR1 MNHEY, CDR2 SMNVEV (reference sequence). Trimming stripped 6 bases from V and 0 bases from J, with 15 bases between. The CDR3 region has the DNA TGTGCCAGCAGCCACTTCCGGAGCCCCTCCTACGAGCAGTACTTC. Protein product: CASSHFRSPSYEQYF.

J is TRBJ2-3 and V is TRBV6-2 or TRBV6-3; D is perhaps TRBD2 (5 bases). Germline CDR1 reads MNHEY; CDR2 reads SVGEGT. With 3 bases removed from V and 6 bases from J, the gap between germline ends came to 19 bases. CDR3 length equals 16 residues. Here the CDR3 DNA reads TGTGCCAGCAGTTATTATAGGAGCGGCTCCCTGGATACGCAGTATTTT. This gives the protein CASSYYRSGSLDTQYF.

The rearrangement uses TRBV5-6 and TRBJ1-6; D is possibly TRBD1 (5 bases). Trimming removed 4 bases from V and 7 bases from J, with 21 bases in between. The CDR3 contains 17 residues. Looked up from germline, CDR1 is SGHDT and CDR2 is YYEEEE. The CDR3 sequence: CASSVHPSGGRNSPLHF. CDR3 in DNA: TGTGCCAGCAGCGTCCACCCGAGCGGGGGACGGAATTCACCCCTCCACTTT. The whole variable domain, remainder taken from reference TRBV5-6 and TRBJ1-6, is DAGVTQSPTHLIKTRGQQVTLRCSPKSGHDTVSWYQQALGQGPQFIFQYYEEEERQRGNFPDRFSGHQFPNYSSELNVNALLLGDSALYLCASSVHPSGGRNSPLHFGNGTRLTVT.

The gene calls are TRBV19 and TRBJ1-3; D call uncertain. Germline values: CDR1 LNHDA, CDR2 SQIVND (reference sequence). CDR3 length equals 16 residues. Trimming took 2 bases from V and 0 from J, leaving 11 bases between them. CDR3 sequence (DNA): TGTGCCAGTAGTATAAGCCCCCGGAGCTCTGGAAACACCATATATTTT. Protein sequence: CASSISPRSSGNTIYF. The whole variable domain, filled in from reference TRBV19 and TRBJ1-3, reads DGGITQSPKYLFRKEGQNVTLSCEQNLNHDAMYWYRQDPGQGLRLIYYSQIVNDFQKGDIAEGYSVSREKKESFPLTVTSAQKNPTAFYLCASSISPRSSGNTIYFGEGSWLTVV.

The V gene is TRBV4-3, the J gene TRBJ1-2; D gene ambiguous. V lost 0 bases, J lost 11 bases, and 13 bases lay in between. The CDR3 is 13 residues long. Germline V gene data show CDR1 as LGHNA and CDR2 as YSLEER. The CDR3 spells CASSQDQWEVYTF. The CDR3 region has the DNA TGCGCCAGCAGCCAAGATCAATGGGAGGTGTACACCTTC.

This clone has a handful of counts. The CDR3 DNA is TGCGCCAGCAGCCAAGATCTTTGGCAGGGGTCCTACGAGCAGTACTTC. Translating gives CASSQDLWQGSYEQYF. The chain joins TRBV4-1 to TRBJ2-7; D may be TRBD1 (6 bases). CDR3 size: 16 residues. Trimming left V 0 bases short and J 1 base short, with 13 bases between. Germline CDR1 and CDR2: MGHRA and YSYEKL.

This chain connects TRBV11-2 to TRBJ2-1; D is unclear. This CDR3 is built from 13 residues. Trimming shortened V by 0 bases and J by 9 bases, and 9 bases separated the two germline ends. The V gene's germline CDR1 is SGHAT and CDR2 FQNNGV. The CDR3 here is CASSLEGPREQFF. In nucleotides, the CDR3 is TGTGCCAGCAGCTTAGAGGGCCCTCGTGAGCAGTTCTTC.

The chain has TRBV6-4 and TRBJ2-3; 8 nucleotides align to TRBD2. The V segment lost 2 bases and the J segment 5 bases; nucleotides outside the gene matches: 3. CDR1 is MRHNA and CDR2 is SNTAGT in the germline V gene. The CDR3 contains 14 residues. CDR3: CASSDGAGVDTQYF. The CDR3 coding sequence is TGTGCCAGCAGTGACGGAGCGGGGGTAGATACGCAGTATTTT.

This chain links TRBV19 with TRBJ1-1, with D possibly being TRBD1 (6 bases). The CDR3 consists of 12 residues. The germline CDR1 and CDR2 sequences are LNHDA and SQIVND (reference sequence). V lost 6 bases and J lost 7, with 12 bases in between. The CDR3 nucleotides read TGTGCCAGTAGCTATGGACAGATTGAAGCTTTCTTT. Its protein product is CASSYGQIEAFF.